The rows below give T cell receptor beta chains drawn from one sample of a study of T cells after yellow fever vaccination. TCRdb re-analysed the 5' RACE reads in MiXCR, keeping a single row per CDR3 protein. This table has 350,000 to 450,000 distinct CDR3 sequences, about 6.2% appearing once. The source material was PBMCs, sampled 5 days after the yellow fever booster vaccination. The receptors were gathered from a man aged 25 to 40 who received the YFV17D yellow fever vaccine. Each CDR3 is given with its conserved first and last residue. D genes are given only for firm matches. Part of the rows lack a size; the others show once, few, many or a class for expanded clones.

V: TRBV9
J: TRBJ2-2
size: -
D: -
DNA: TGTGCCAGCAGCCCCCAGGGGTCGAACACCGGGGAGCTGTTTTTT
CDR3: CASSPQGSNTGELFF

V: TRBV29-1
J: TRBJ2-1
size: many
D: -
DNA: TGCAGCGTTGCCCAAACCCTCGAATACAATGAGCAGTTCTTC
CDR3: CSVAQTLEYNEQFF

V: TRBV10-3
J: TRBJ2-1
size: -
D: -
DNA: TGTGCCATCAGTGATGAGGGCCGGGGTGAGCAGTTCTTC
CDR3: CAISDEGRGEQFF

V: TRBV4-2
J: TRBJ2-5
size: few
D: TRBD1
DNA: TGTGCCAGCAGCCATTCCACCACAGGGGTAGGGGGAGAGACCCAGTACTTC
CDR3: CASSHSTTGVGGETQYF

V: TRBV9
J: TRBJ2-5
size: few
D: -
DNA: TGTGCCAGCAGCGTAGAGGGGTTGTCAGAGACCCAGTACTTC
CDR3: CASSVEGLSETQYF

V: TRBV4-3
J: TRBJ1-1
size: -
D: TRBD1
DNA: TGCGCCAGCAGCCAAGACCTTCCAAGGACAGGTGGCGTTTTGGCTTTCTTT
CDR3: CASSQDLPRTGGVLAFF

V: TRBV7-6
J: TRBJ2-6
size: few
D: -
DNA: TGTGCCAGCAGCCACTATGAAGGGGCCAACGTCCTGACTTTC
CDR3: CASSHYEGANVLTF

V: TRBV11-2
J: TRBJ1-4
size: -
D: -
DNA: TGTGCCAGCAGCTTAGGATTAGTTTTCGAAAAACTGTTTTTT
CDR3: CASSLGLVFEKLFF

V: TRBV29-1
J: TRBJ1-3
size: few
D: -
DNA: TGCAGCGTTGAAACAGCTGGAAACACCATATATTTT
CDR3: CSVETAGNTIYF

V: TRBV27
J: TRBJ2-1
size: few
D: TRBD2
DNA: TGTGCCAGCAGTTTCGCGGGGGACTCCTACAATGAGCAGTTCTTC
CDR3: CASSFAGDSYNEQFF

V: TRBV12-3/TRBV12-4
J: TRBJ2-1
size: -
D: TRBD2
DNA: TGTACCAGCAGTTCCGGGACTAGCGGGTTCAGCTCCTACAATGAGCAGTTCTTC
CDR3: CTSSSGTSGFSSYNEQFF

V: TRBV7-9
J: TRBJ2-2
size: many
D: TRBD2
DNA: TGTGCCAGCAGCCCCGGACTAGCGGTCACCGGGGAGCTGTTTTTT
CDR3: CASSPGLAVTGELFF

V: TRBV6-2/TRBV6-3
J: TRBJ2-1
size: few
D: -
DNA: TGTGCCAGCAGTTTGGCGGCGAATGCCTACAATGAGCAGTTCTTC
CDR3: CASSLAANAYNEQFF

V: TRBV20-1
J: TRBJ2-1
size: -
D: TRBD2
DNA: TGCAGTGCTAGGTCACGCGGGAGGGCCGATGAGCAGTTCTTC
CDR3: CSARSRGRADEQFF

V: TRBV20-1
J: TRBJ1-5
size: -
D: TRBD1
DNA: TGCAGTGCTAGAGACAGGGGGCGAGGGCAGCCCCAGCATTTT
CDR3: CSARDRGRGQPQHF

V: TRBV5-1
J: TRBJ1-1
size: many
D: TRBD1
DNA: TGCGCCAGCAGCAAATGGGACAGGCTCAAATCTCCGAACACTGAAGCTTTCTTT
CDR3: CASSKWDRLKSPNTEAFF

V: TRBV7-3
J: TRBJ2-6
size: -
D: TRBD1
DNA: TGTGCCAGCAGCACCGGACAGGCCCCCTTGGGGGCCAACGTCCTGACTTTC
CDR3: CASSTGQAPLGANVLTF

V: TRBV12-3/TRBV12-4
J: TRBJ2-5
size: many
D: TRBD2
DNA: TGTGCCAGCAGCTTGGGGGGAGGGGTAGAGACCCAGTACTTC
CDR3: CASSLGGGVETQYF

V: TRBV10-3
J: TRBJ2-7
size: -
D: -
DNA: TGTGCCATCAGTGAGCCTACCGAGCAGTACTTC
CDR3: CAISEPTEQYF

V: TRBV6-1
J: TRBJ2-1
size: many
D: -
DNA: TGTGCCAGTAGAGGGAGCGGGTACAATGAGCAGTTCTTC
CDR3: CASRGSGYNEQFF

V: TRBV4-1
J: TRBJ2-1
size: many
D: TRBD1
DNA: TGCGCCAGCAGCCAAACTGACAGGGTCTCCTACAATGAGCAGTTCTTC
CDR3: CASSQTDRVSYNEQFF

V: TRBV3-1
J: TRBJ2-7
size: few
D: -
DNA: TGTGCCAGCAGCCTCTCGGCCGAGCAGTACTTC
CDR3: CASSLSAEQYF